These 13 T cell receptor beta chains came from one sample sequenced in a study of control samples from healthy donors and cancer patients. Repertoires were generated with immunoSEQ multiplex PCR, while TCRdb's copy carries only in-frame clones and drops some. The repertoire includes 95,000 to 150,000 clones, roughly 88% of them detected once, and less than 4% sits in the top ten. Material for sequencing was blood. These receptors were collected from a man aged 40-50 years in good health.

The CDR3 nucleotides are TGTGCCAGCAGCCAAGGGGGTAGCGCGGGCGGCTACACCTTC. Protein: CASSQGGSAGGYTF. The chain carries TRBV3-1 (or the pseudogene TRBV3-2) and TRBJ1-2; unclear D gene. Germline V gene lookup returns CDR1 LGHDT and CDR2 YNNKEL (reference sequence). This CDR3 is built from 14 residues. The V end was cut by 1 base, the J end by 8 bases, with 14 bases between.

The V gene is TRBV7-2, the J gene TRBJ2-7, with D possibly TRBD1 on 5 matching bases. The CDR3 sequence is 14 residues long. CDR1 and CDR2 from the germline V gene are SGHTA and FQGNSA. Trimming removed 6 bases from V and 1 base from J, with 13 bases in between. The CDR3 DNA reads as TGTGCCAGCAGGGCAAACAAGGGGTCCTACGAGCAGTACTTC. Translation gives CASRANKGSYEQYF.

The V and J genes are TRBV6-1 and TRBJ1-6; 8 bases agree with TRBD1. From germline, CDR1 is MNHNS and CDR2 SASEGT. The CDR3 loop spans 17 amino acids. J gave up 4 bases and V 1 base, and 6 bases lay outside the gene matches. Written as DNA, the CDR3 is TGTGCCAGCAGTGAAGACCCTAACAGGGGGTATAATTCACCCCTCCACTTT. Amino acids: CASSEDPNRGYNSPLHF.

The V and J genes are TRBV11-3 and TRBJ2-1; 14 bases agree with TRBD2. The CDR3 is made up of 17 amino acids. Germline V gene lookup returns CDR1 SGHNT and CDR2 YENEEA. The ends lost 2 bases at V and 5 bases at J; junction bases unmatched: 5. The CDR3 nucleotides read TGTGCCAGCAGCTTAAATCCGACTAGCGGGGGGGACAATGAGCAGTTCTTC. Translation gives CASSLNPTSGGDNEQFF.

The J gene is TRBJ1-1, the V gene TRBV3-1 (or the pseudogene TRBV3-2); the D is unclear. Germline V CDR1 and CDR2: LGHDT, YNNKEL (reference sequence). This CDR3 contains 15 residues. Deletions cut 0 bases from V and 1 base from J, with 9 bases between. CDR3 DNA: TGTGCCAGCAGCCAAGATTCAGGTAAGAACACTGAAGCTTTCTTT. Protein sequence: CASSQDSGKNTEAFF.

The gene calls are TRBV10-3 and TRBJ2-7; D gene uncertain. Germline lookup yields CDR1 ENHRY and CDR2 SYGVKD. The CDR3 length is 13 residues. Trimming removed 0 bases from V and 3 bases from J, with 6 bases in between. The CDR3 coding sequence is TGTGCCATCAGTGAGTCGGGCAGCTACGAGCAGTACTTC. It codes for CAISESGSYEQYF.

About this clone itself: Other DNA variants within this sample encode the same CDR3. The gene calls are TRBV11-3 and TRBJ1-3, with D uncertain. V was trimmed by 0 bases and J by 0 bases, leaving 9 bases between them. The CDR3 runs 16 residues. Germline V gene sequence: CDR1 SGHNT, CDR2 YENEEA. Here the CDR3 reads CASSLDPDYSGNTIYF. The DNA for the CDR3 is TGTGCCAGCAGCTTAGATCCAGACTACTCTGGAAACACCATATATTTT.

The CDR3 loop reads CASSLRGAGTDTQYF. CDR3 DNA: TGTGCCAGCAGCCTGCGGGGGGCCGGAACAGATACGCAGTATTTT. The chain recombines TRBV14 with TRBJ2-3, with 8 bases that match TRBD2. Germline V CDR1 and CDR2: SGHDN, FVKESK. There are 15 residues in the CDR3. V lost 4 bases to trimming and J lost 3 bases; unmatched junction nucleotides: 6.

V is TRBV5-6 and J is TRBJ2-7; D is ambiguous. The CDR3 runs to 15 residues. The V and J ends lost 1 base and 2 bases respectively, with 13 bases between them. Per the germline V gene, CDR1 is SGHDT and CDR2 is YYEEEE. The CDR3 DNA follows: TGTGCCAGCAGCTTGACCCTATCGATACCCTACGAGCAGTACTTC. Protein product: CASSLTLSIPYEQYF.

This chain links TRBV18 with TRBJ1-1, with a tentative D call TRBD1 (5 bases). V was cut by 6 bases and J by 4 bases, with 15 bases left in between. Germline CDR1 KGHSH, CDR2 LQKENI. This CDR3 has 14 amino acids. The CDR3 loop reads CASSNLQGGTEAFF. CDR3 sequence (DNA): TGTGCCAGCTCTAATCTGCAGGGAGGCACTGAAGCTTTCTTT.

V and J are TRBV7-9 and TRBJ2-7; D tentatively fits TRBD1 or TRBD2 (5 bases each). The germline V gene encodes CDR1 SEHNR and CDR2 FQNEAQ (reference sequence). The CDR3 runs 13 residues. Trimming removed 4 bases from V and 3 bases from J, with 10 bases in between. The CDR3: CASSSEGFYEQYF. DNA for the CDR3: TGTGCCAGCAGCTCAGAGGGGTTCTACGAGCAGTACTTC.

This clone has just a few counts. The chain is built from TRBV6-6 and TRBJ2-7; D might be TRBD1 (5 bases). The germline V gene encodes CDR1 MNHNY and CDR2 SVGAGI (reference sequence). Trimming cost V 2 bases and J 1 base, with 9 bases left between them. This CDR3 contains 14 residues. This chain's CDR3 is CASSYDSRSYEQYF. The CDR3 bases are TGTGCCAGCAGTTACGACAGTCGGTCCTACGAGCAGTACTTC.

The chain is built from TRBV29-1 and TRBJ1-1, with a tentative D call TRBD1 (6 bases). Germline values: CDR1 SQVTM, CDR2 ANQGSEA. The CDR3 is 13 amino acids. V lost 8 bases and J lost 4, with 17 bases in between. The CDR3 loop is CSSKGTGTTEAFF. CDR3 nucleotides: TGCAGCTCCAAGGGAACAGGGACCACTGAAGCTTTCTTT.